The present T cell receptor beta chain was sequenced within a study of T cells in Graves' hyperthyroidism and ophthalmopathy. Researchers amplified the TCR beta CDR3 regions from RNA transcripts. TCR CDR3 regions were first amplified by RT-PCR with HTBI primers. TCRdb re-called the multiplex PCR reads through MiXCR, storing one row per CDR3 protein. The data contain hundreds of thousands of distinct CDR3 sequences, 20% of them singletons. The CDR3 is 15 residues long. Germline V gene sequence: CDR1 MNHNS, CDR2 SASEGT. V lost 6 bases, J lost 1 base, and 8 bases stayed unmatched. Sequenced: blood. This TCR derives from a man in his forties with Graves' ophthalmopathy. This chain joins TRBV6-1 and TRBJ1-2; 7 positions match TRBD1. In nucleotides, the CDR3 is TGTGCCAGCAGCGCCACCGGGACAGTTAACTATGGCTACACCTTC. Encoded protein: CASSATGTVNYGYTF.